Listed below are T cell receptor beta chains from one sample, sequenced in a study of identical twins. TCRdb re-called the 5' RACE reads through MiXCR, storing one row per CDR3 protein. The sample lists fewer than 450,000 distinct CDR3 sequences; approximately 9.1% were seen once. The material sequenced was naive T cells sorted from blood. The source of these receptors is a woman in her forties or fifties in good health. Each CDR3 is given with its conserved first and last residue. A D gene is named only where the DNA matches it firmly. Clone size is shown for a subset of rows, as once, few, many or a class of expanded clone.

V: TRBV24-1; D: TRBD2; size: many; J: TRBJ2-3; CDR3: CATSVGLAGTDTQYF; DNA: TGTGCCACCAGTGTAGGTCTAGCGGGCACAGATACGCAGTATTTT
V: TRBV20-1; D: TRBD2; size: .; J: TRBJ2-3; CDR3: CSATMPLAGDITDTQYF; DNA: TGCAGTGCTACTATGCCCCTAGCGGGAGATATCACAGATACGCAGTATTTT
V: TRBV7-9; D: .; size: many; J: TRBJ2-3; CDR3: CASSLEGLDTQYF; DNA: TGTGCCAGCAGCTTGGAGGGCCTGGATACGCAGTATTTT
V: TRBV5-1; D: TRBD2; size: few; J: TRBJ2-1; CDR3: CASSSAGGTYNEQFF; DNA: TGCGCCAGCAGCTCGGCGGGAGGAACCTACAATGAGCAGTTCTTC
V: TRBV2; D: .; size: .; J: TRBJ1-1; CDR3: CASSREMNTEAFF; DNA: TGTGCCAGCAGCAGGGAGATGAACACTGAAGCTTTCTTT
V: TRBV5-5; D: .; size: few; J: TRBJ1-2; CDR3: CASSLLPAYGYTF; DNA: TGTGCCAGCAGCTTACTACCAGCCTATGGCTACACCTTC
V: TRBV6-1; D: TRBD2; size: few; J: TRBJ2-5; CDR3: CASTGLAGVGLAETQYF; DNA: TGTGCCAGCACGGGACTAGCGGGAGTTGGTTTAGCGGAGACCCAGTACTTC
V: TRBV10-2; D: .; size: .; J: TRBJ2-5; CDR3: CASSYQRGATGETQYF; DNA: TGCGCCAGCAGCTATCAGAGAGGGGCTACGGGAGAGACCCAGTACTTC
V: TRBV20-1; D: TRBD2; size: .; J: TRBJ2-2; CDR3: CSARDWASGTNTGELFF; DNA: TGCAGTGCTAGAGATTGGGCTAGCGGTACGAACACCGGGGAGCTGTTTTTT
V: TRBV20-1; D: .; size: few; J: TRBJ2-3; CDR3: CSASGRPENTDTQYF; DNA: TGCAGTGCTAGTGGTCGGCCCGAGAACACAGATACGCAGTATTTT
V: TRBV12-5; D: TRBD2; size: .; J: TRBJ2-1; CDR3: CASTGTRFRNEQFF; DNA: TGTGCTAGTACCGGGACTAGGTTTCGCAATGAGCAGTTCTTC
V: TRBV5-1; D: .; size: few; J: TRBJ2-1; CDR3: CASSWGDPGKYNEQFF; DNA: TGCGCCAGCAGCTGGGGAGACCCCGGGAAATACAATGAGCAGTTCTTC
V: TRBV28; D: .; size: .; J: TRBJ2-3; CDR3: CASMDRRSRSGDTQYF; DNA: TGTGCCAGCATGGACCGCAGGTCCCGCTCCGGGGATACGCAGTATTTT
V: TRBV6-5; D: .; size: .; J: TRBJ2-2; CDR3: CASTLYGRAELFF; DNA: TGTGCCAGCACCTTATATGGACGGGCGGAGCTGTTTTTT
V: TRBV5-1; D: TRBD2; size: few; J: TRBJ2-1; CDR3: CASSSGTSEYNEQFF; DNA: TGCGCCAGCAGTTCCGGGACTAGCGAATACAATGAGCAGTTCTTC
V: TRBV12-3/TRBV12-4; D: .; size: many; J: TRBJ2-2; CDR3: CASSFANWRDTGELFF; DNA: TGTGCCAGCAGTTTCGCCAATTGGCGGGACACCGGGGAGCTGTTTTTT
V: TRBV21-1; D: .; size: .; J: TRBJ1-6; CDR3: CASSKDTGNSPLHF; DNA: TGTGCCAGCAGCAAAGATACGGGGAATTCACCCCTCCACTTT
V: TRBV5-1; D: .; size: .; J: TRBJ1-1; CDR3: CASSLAQSNTEAFF; DNA: TGCGCCAGCAGCTTGGCCCAATCGAACACTGAAGCTTTCTTT
V: TRBV7-6; D: TRBD1; size: .; J: TRBJ1-4; CDR3: CASSEGDRPEKLFF; DNA: TGTGCCAGCAGCGAAGGGGACAGGCCTGAAAAACTGTTTTTT
V: TRBV29-1; D: TRBD1; size: many; J: TRBJ2-2; CDR3: CSVMGQGITGELFF; DNA: TGCAGCGTCATGGGACAGGGGATCACCGGGGAGCTGTTTTTT
V: TRBV7-8; D: .; size: many; J: TRBJ2-2; CDR3: CATRQIGELFF; DNA: TGTGCCACGCGACAGATCGGGGAGCTGTTTTTT
V: TRBV4-1; D: TRBD1; size: .; J: TRBJ1-5; CDR3: CASSPPGGLEPQHF; DNA: TGCGCCAGCAGCCCCCCAGGGGGCCTTGAGCCCCAGCATTTT
V: TRBV6-4; D: TRBD1; size: many; J: TRBJ2-1; CDR3: CASRRTGESNEQFF; DNA: TGTGCCAGCAGAAGGACAGGGGAGTCGAATGAGCAGTTCTTC
V: TRBV4-1; D: .; size: .; J: TRBJ2-4; CDR3: CASSQGVVPAKNIQYF; DNA: TGCGCCAGCAGCCAAGGGGTGGTTCCAGCCAAAAACATTCAGTACTTC
V: TRBV12-3/TRBV12-4; D: .; size: few; J: TRBJ2-3; CDR3: CASSFRATDTQYF; DNA: TGTGCCAGCAGTTTTAGGGCCACAGATACGCAGTATTTT
V: TRBV20-1; D: .; size: many; J: TRBJ2-3; CDR3: CSASAETTDTQYF; DNA: TGCAGTGCTTCAGCGGAGACCACAGATACGCAGTATTTT
V: TRBV29-1; D: .; size: few; J: TRBJ1-1; CDR3: CSVGPGQNTEAFF; DNA: TGCAGCGTTGGACCGGGACAGAACACTGAAGCTTTCTTT
V: TRBV20-1; D: .; size: few; J: TRBJ2-4; CDR3: CSASALAKNIQYF; DNA: TGCAGTGCGTCGGCACTAGCCAAAAACATTCAGTACTTC
V: TRBV6-5; D: TRBD2; size: .; J: TRBJ2-5; CDR3: CASSYEASGRETQYF; DNA: TGTGCCAGCAGTTATGAGGCTAGCGGGAGAGAGACCCAGTACTTC
V: TRBV7-9; D: .; size: .; J: TRBJ2-5; CDR3: CASSLPLAKQETQYF; DNA: TGTGCCAGCAGCCTACCCCTGGCAAAGCAAGAGACCCAGTACTTC
V: TRBV24-1; D: TRBD1; size: few; J: TRBJ2-7; CDR3: CATSRRTGGDEQYF; DNA: TGTGCCACCAGTAGACGGACAGGGGGCGACGAGCAGTACTTC
V: TRBV10-3; D: .; size: few; J: TRBJ2-1; CDR3: CAISGGIGNNEQFF; DNA: TGTGCCATCAGTGGCGGTATTGGTAACAATGAGCAGTTCTTC
V: TRBV7-6; D: .; size: few; J: TRBJ2-1; CDR3: CASSFHEASGSFNEQFF; DNA: TGTGCCAGCAGCTTCCACGAGGCCAGCGGTTCCTTTAATGAGCAGTTCTTC